The next 9 T cell receptor beta chains were all read from a single sample in a study of siplizumab effects on memory and regulatory T cells. Repertoires were generated with immunoSEQ multiplex PCR, while TCRdb's copy carries only in-frame clones and drops some. The sample has approximately 97,000 clones, roughly 90% seen once. The specimen sequenced was CD4+ T cells sorted from blood. The receptor set was obtained from a human donor in good health.

The J gene is TRBJ2-1, the V gene TRBV5-4; the D gene is possibly TRBD1 (6 bases). The CDR3 covers 15 residues. Trimming took 2 bases from V and 9 from J, leaving 18 bases between them. CDR1 and CDR2 from the germline V gene are SGHNT and YYREEE (reference sequence). CDR3 bases: TGTGCCAGCAGCTTATTCTGGCAGGGGTCGGGTGAGCAGTTCTTC. The encoded protein is CASSLFWQGSGEQFF.

CDR3 bases: TGTGCCAGCAGTTTAATGTCTGCGCTCGGGGAGCTGTTTTTT. Translation: CASSLMSALGELFF. The V gene is TRBV27, the J gene TRBJ2-2; D remains unclear. V was trimmed by 2 bases and J by 7 bases, leaving 11 bases between them. Germline V gives CDR1 MNHEY, CDR2 SMNVEV (reference sequence). The CDR3 is made up of 14 amino acids.

This chain uses TRBV28 with TRBJ2-3, with a tentative D call TRBD2 (6 bases). The CDR3 has 11 residues. CDR1 and CDR2 (germline): MDHEN, SYDVKM. CDR3: CGSRGTDTQYF. The CDR3, as DNA: TGTGGCTCGCGGGGTACAGATACGCAGTATTTT.

The chain carries TRBV6-1 and TRBJ1-5; D unclear. The CDR3 spans 10 residues. Germline-derived CDR1 and CDR2 are MNHNS and SASEGT. V was pared by 4 bases and J by 7 bases, with 2 bases between. DNA for the CDR3: TGTGCCAGCAGTGCCCAGCCCCAGCATTTT. This translates into CASSAQPQHF.

The rearrangement links TRBV5-1 to TRBJ2-1, with 8 bases fitting TRBD2. This CDR3 region has 13 residues. The germline V gene encodes CDR1 SGHRS and CDR2 YFSETQ. Trimming took 5 bases from V and 8 from J; bases not matched to a gene: 6. This CDR3 is CASRQGTRDEQFF. The CDR3 nucleotides are TGCGCCAGCAGGCAGGGGACTAGAGATGAGCAGTTCTTC. The full variable domain, with the rest looked up from reference TRBV5-1 and TRBJ2-1, is KAGVTQTPRYLIKTRGQQVTLSCSPISGHRSVSWYQQTPGQGLQFLFEYFSETQRNKGNFPGRFSGRQFSNSRSEMNVSTLELGDSALYLCASRQGTRDEQFFGPGTRLTVL.

The V gene is TRBV7-3, the J gene TRBJ2-1; D not resolved. Germline V gene lookup returns CDR1 SGHTA and CDR2 FQGTGA. The CDR3 consists of 15 residues. The V gene lost 4 bases and the J gene lost 5 bases, with 15 bases spanning the gap. Here the CDR3 DNA reads TGTGCCAGCAGCTCCCATGGTGGGCGTAACAATGAGCAGTTCTTC. Amino acids: CASSSHGGRNNEQFF.

The chain is built from TRBV28 and TRBJ2-7; D perhaps matches TRBD1 (5 bases). This CDR3 has 12 residues. Germline loops: CDR1 MDHEN, CDR2 SYDVKM. The V gene lost 3 bases and the J gene lost 5 bases, with 8 bases spanning the gap. CDR3: CASSFSGNEQYF. Written as DNA, the CDR3 is TGTGCCAGCAGTTTCTCAGGGAACGAGCAGTACTTC.

The rearrangement joins TRBV11-3 to TRBJ2-3; D may be TRBD1 (6 bases). This CDR3 comprises 15 residues. V gave up 2 bases and J gave up 1 base, with 10 bases separating them. Germline V gene lookup returns CDR1 SGHNT and CDR2 YENEEA. CDR3 region: CASSLQGKGTDTQYF. In DNA, the CDR3 is TGTGCCAGCAGCTTACAGGGGAAGGGCACAGATACGCAGTATTTT.

V is TRBV7-3 and J is TRBJ2-2; 7 positions agree with TRBD1. Per germline, CDR1 SGHTA and CDR2 FQGTGA. The CDR3 has 16 amino acids. V shed 5 bases and J 1 base; nucleotides not matched to a gene: 7. DNA for the CDR3: TGTGCCAGCAGCCCCATTCGGACAGGGAACACCGGGGAGCTGTTTTTT. Its protein is CASSPIRTGNTGELFF. Looking up the rest from reference TRBV7-3 and TRBJ2-2 gives the full variable domain: GAGVSQTPSNKVTEKGKYVELRCDPISGHTALYWYRQSLGQGPEFLIYFQGTGAADDSGLPNDRFFAVRPEGSVSTLKIQRTERGDSAVYLCASSPIRTGNTGELFFGEGSRLTVL.